The 25 T cell receptor beta chains below were found in one sample sequenced in a study of T cell repertoires in ileal Crohn's disease. The protocol was immunoSEQ multiplex PCR, while the TCRdb copy is restricted to in-frame clones and leaves out a portion. The profile shows about 5,500 clones, 80% of them singletons. The time point here: inflamed ileum from the surgical specimen. Material for sequencing was ileal tissue. The receptor set was obtained from an adult with Crohn's disease.

The chain employs TRBV13 and TRBJ2-1, with TRBD2 identical over 8 bases. Trimming at V came to 4 bases and at J to 3 bases, leaving 2 bases not matched to a gene. This CDR3 is 14 amino acids long. Germline-derived CDR1 and CDR2 are PRHDT and FYEKMQ (reference sequence). The DNA for the CDR3 is TGTGCCAGCAGCTCCGGGACTAGCTACAATGAGCAGTTCTTC. Its translation is CASSSGTSYNEQFF.

The gene calls are TRBV30 and TRBJ1-3; D not resolved. CDR1 is GTSNPN and CDR2 is SVGIG in the germline V gene (reference sequence). V was trimmed by 1 base and J by 0 bases, leaving 7 bases between them. The CDR3 has 14 residues. For the CDR3, the DNA is TGTGCCTGGAGTGGAGACATCTCTGGAAACACCATATATTTT. Its translation: CAWSGDISGNTIYF.

In nucleotides, the CDR3 is TGTGCCAGCAGTGGGTCGCTAGCGGGGGGGCGGACCGGGGAGCTGTTTTTT. Its protein product is CASSGSLAGGRTGELFF. The chain couples TRBV6-1 to TRBJ2-2; 12 nucleotides agree with TRBD2. J was trimmed by 5 bases and V by 4 bases; bases with no gene match: 8. The germline V gene has CDR1 MNHNS and CDR2 SASEGT. There are 17 residues in the CDR3.

The chain carries TRBV18 and TRBJ2-7; D may match TRBD1 or TRBD2 (5 bases each). V was trimmed by 3 bases and J by 3 bases, leaving 15 bases between them. CDR3 size: 15 residues. Germline V lookup: CDR1 KGHSH, CDR2 LQKENI. CDR3 DNA: TGTGCCAGCTCACCGGGGGACCAGGGTTACTACGAGCAGTACTTC. It encodes CASSPGDQGYYEQYF.

This clone came up once. The gene calls are TRBV19 and TRBJ1-1; D gene uncertain. This CDR3 spans 11 amino acids. Trimming left V 3 bases short and J 5 bases short, with 4 bases between. Germline values: CDR1 LNHDA, CDR2 SQIVND (reference sequence). CDR3 amino acids: CASSMRTEAFF. The CDR3 DNA reads as TGTGCCAGTAGTATGAGGACTGAAGCTTTCTTT.

This clone is medium-sized in the sample. The chain is built from TRBV6-5 and TRBJ1-3, with D perhaps matching TRBD1 (5 bases). CDR1 MNHEY and CDR2 SVGAGI come from the germline V gene. V was cut by 2 bases and J by 0 bases, with 11 bases left in between. CDR3 length equals 16 residues. The CDR3 region has the DNA TGTGCCAGCAGTTACGTGGCGGGGACCTCTGGAAACACCATATATTTT. Its protein is CASSYVAGTSGNTIYF.

The chain combines TRBV5-4 with TRBJ2-7, with TRBD1 identical over 8 bases. Per germline, CDR1 SGHNT and CDR2 YYREEE (reference sequence). The CDR3 extends over 15 amino acids. V lost 3 bases and J lost 2; bases outside the gene matches: 7. This chain's CDR3 is CASSSGQGVTYEQYF. As DNA, the CDR3 is TGTGCCAGCAGCTCCGGACAGGGAGTTACCTACGAGCAGTACTTC.

This rearrangement joins TRBV5-1 to TRBJ2-7, with D possibly being TRBD2 (6 bases). The CDR3 loop spans 12 amino acids. In germline, CDR1 is SGHRS, CDR2 YFSETQ. V lost 4 bases and J 3 bases, leaving 8 bases between the germline ends. DNA of the CDR3: TGCGCCAGCAGCCCCGGGAGCTACGAGCAGTACTTC. Translating it yields CASSPGSYEQYF.

The V and J genes are TRBV19 and TRBJ1-2; D is uncertain. Germline lookup yields CDR1 LNHDA and CDR2 SQIVND (reference sequence). The CDR3 has 12 amino acids. V lost 6 bases, J lost 2 bases, and 7 bases lay in between. The CDR3 region is CASRGSNYGYTF. DNA of the CDR3: TGTGCCAGTAGGGGTTCGAACTATGGCTACACCTTC.

Only one count was recorded for this clone. The chain combines TRBV9 with TRBJ2-5; 8 bases are shared with TRBD1. V shed 4 bases, J shed 2 bases, and the junction held 7 bases outside the gene matches. Germline V gene sequence: CDR1 SGDLS, CDR2 YYNGEE. The CDR3 loop spans 15 amino acids. CDR3 amino acids: CASSPRQGKQETQYF. The CDR3, as DNA: TGTGCCAGCAGCCCCCGACAGGGGAAACAAGAGACCCAGTACTTC.

This sequence joins TRBV10-3 and TRBJ1-1; D uncertain. The CDR3 is 15 amino acids. Germline CDR1 ENHRY, CDR2 SYGVKD. V was shortened by 0 bases and J by 0 bases, with 8 bases between the two germline ends. The CDR3 DNA reads as TGTGCCATCAGTGAGTCGACTCGTTTGAACACTGAAGCTTTCTTT. This translates into CAISESTRLNTEAFF.

To note about this clone: This sample also contains other DNA sequences that code for the same CDR3. The rearrangement links TRBV7-6 to TRBJ1-1; D not resolved. CDR1 and CDR2 (germline): SGHVS, FNYEAQ. V was cut by 3 bases and J by 5 bases, with 10 bases left in between. This CDR3 comprises 13 residues. The CDR3 DNA reads as TGTGCCAGCAGCTTTGGTGGGAGTACTGAAGCTTTCTTT. Encoded protein: CASSFGGSTEAFF.

This chain links TRBV7-2 with TRBJ2-1, with 12 bases lining up with TRBD2. Trimming cost V 0 bases and J 6 bases; bases outside gene matches: 3. The V gene's germline CDR1 is SGHTA and CDR2 FQGNSA. The CDR3 is 16 residues long. This CDR3 is CASSLAQGLAGNEQFF. CDR3 sequence (DNA): TGTGCCAGCAGCTTAGCCCAGGGACTAGCGGGCAATGAGCAGTTCTTC. The entire variable domain, with the rest obtained from reference TRBV7-2 and TRBJ2-1, is as follows: GAGVSQSPSNKVTEKGKDVELRCDPISGHTALYWYRQSLGQGLEFLIYFQGNSAPDKSGLPSDRFSAERTGGSVSTLTIQRTQQEDSAVYLCASSLAQGLAGNEQFFGPGTRLTVL.

The chain links TRBV29-1 to TRBJ1-2; the D is unclear. The CDR3 contains 12 residues. Germline V CDR1 and CDR2: SQVTM, ANQGSEA. Trimming shortened V by 3 bases and J by 7 bases, and 12 bases separated the two germline ends. The CDR3 nucleotides are TGCAGCGTTGACGGGAGGGCTCTTGGCTACACCTTC. Encoded protein: CSVDGRALGYTF.

The chain uses TRBV29-1 and TRBJ1-2, with D perhaps matching TRBD1 (5 bases). V lost 6 bases and J lost 4, with 21 bases in between. This CDR3 spans 15 amino acids. Germline V CDR1 and CDR2: SQVTM, ANQGSEA. The CDR3: CSVGSWGRSVYGYTF. CDR3 nucleotides: TGCAGCGTAGGGTCCTGGGGCAGGAGCGTCTATGGCTACACCTTC.

The rearrangement joins TRBV18 to TRBJ1-2; possible D gene TRBD1, 5 bases. The CDR3 extends over 15 amino acids. Between the trimmed V and J ends, which lost 6 bases and 0 bases, there was a span of 14 bases. The germline gives CDR1 KGHSH, CDR2 LQKENI. This CDR3 is CASSPGQLTNYGYTF. The DNA of the CDR3 is TGTGCCAGCTCCCCTGGACAACTCACTAACTATGGCTACACCTTC.

Only one count was recorded for this clone. This chain uses TRBV9 with TRBJ2-2, with TRBD2 identical over 9 bases. After removal of 1 base from V and 4 bases from J, the junction contained 5 bases not matched to a gene. The CDR3 contains 16 residues. Germline values: CDR1 SGDLS, CDR2 YYNGEE. CDR3 bases: TGTGCCAGCAGCGTACGCGGGGGGGCCTCCACCGGGGAGCTGTTTTTT. This encodes CASSVRGGASTGELFF.

The chain is built from TRBV7-9 and TRBJ2-2; 12 bases fit TRBD1. CDR1 and CDR2 from the germline V gene are SEHNR and FQNEAQ (reference sequence). The trim removed 4 bases at V and 3 bases at J, leaving 6 bases unmatched. This CDR3 contains 17 residues. The CDR3 DNA follows: TGTGCCAGCAGCTCCGGGACAGGGGGCTTTTACACCGGGGAGCTGTTTTTT. This sequence encodes CASSSGTGGFYTGELFF. Based on the CDR3 plus reference TRBV7-9 and TRBJ2-2, the full variable domain is DTGVSQNPRHKITKRGQNVTFRCDPISEHNRLYWYRQTLGQGPEFLTYFQNEAQLEKSRLLSDRFSAERPKGSFSTLEIQRTEQGDSAMYLCASSSGTGGFYTGELFFGEGSRLTVL.

The table lists this clone with a count of one. The chain has TRBV6-5 and TRBJ2-7, with unresolved D. Trimming removed 4 bases at V and 2 bases at J, with 12 bases between. Per germline, CDR1 MNHEY and CDR2 SVGAGI. This CDR3 has 14 amino acids. The CDR3 DNA sequence: TGTGCCAGCAGTTCAGCTACTTTAACCTACGAGCAGTACTTC. Amino acid sequence: CASSSATLTYEQYF.

This chain uses TRBV4-1 with TRBJ1-1; D remains ambiguous. The CDR3 loop spans 13 amino acids. V dropped 1 base and J dropped 4 bases, with 7 bases sitting between them. Germline CDR1 reads MGHRA; CDR2 reads YSYEKL. The CDR3 reads CASSQVRGTEAFF. The CDR3 DNA is TGCGCCAGCAGCCAAGTGCGGGGCACTGAAGCTTTCTTT.

The rearrangement joins TRBV5-1 to TRBJ2-5, with TRBD2 identical over 9 bases. The germline CDR1 and CDR2 sequences are SGHRS and YFSETQ. J lost 3 bases, V lost 0 bases, and 6 bases had no gene match. CDR3 length: 16 residues. The CDR3 nucleotides read TGCGCCAGCAGCTTGGGCAGCGGGGGGCCCGAAGAGACCCAGTACTTC. Translating it yields CASSLGSGGPEETQYF.

This clone appeared a few times. The J gene is TRBJ2-2, the V gene TRBV21-1; the table gives TRBD1 as D, unverified against the DNA. TRBV21-1 is shown as a pseudogene. CDR3 length equals 15 residues. CDR3 sequence (DNA): TGTGCCACCCCATGGAGAAGGGGTCCCACCGGGGAGCTGTTTTTT. It yields the protein CATPWRRGPTGELFF.

This clone showed up just once. V is TRBV5-1 and J is TRBJ1-2, with TRBD1 identical over 8 bases. The junction had 2 bases not matched to a gene; V was cut back by 0 bases and J by 7 bases. This CDR3 comprises 13 residues. Germline CDR1 is SGHRS and CDR2 is YFSETQ. The CDR3 nucleotides are TGCGCCAGCAGCTTGGACAGGGGGAGTGGCTACACCTTC. Amino acids: CASSLDRGSGYTF.

This sequence joins TRBV4-2 and TRBJ1-2, with TRBD1 matching over 8 bases. This CDR3 is 15 amino acids long. The V and J ends lost 4 bases and 8 bases, in that order; junction bases with no gene match: 12. The germline CDR1 and CDR2 sequences are LGHNA and YNFKEQ. This chain's CDR3 is CASSPLDRELAGYTF. For the CDR3, the DNA is TGTGCCAGCAGCCCCCTGGACAGGGAACTCGCCGGCTACACCTTC.

The J gene is TRBJ1-1, the V gene TRBV5-1; a possible D gene is TRBD1 (5 bases). Trimming removed 0 bases from V and 4 bases from J, with 19 bases in between. This CDR3 is built from 17 residues. Germline-derived CDR1 and CDR2 are SGHRS and YFSETQ. The CDR3 bases are TGCGCCAGCAGCTTGGTCGGGATCCGGGCTGGGGGCACTGAAGCTTTCTTT. This encodes CASSLVGIRAGGTEAFF. Full variable domain (missing parts from reference TRBV5-1 and TRBJ1-1): KAGVTQTPRYLIKTRGQQVTLSCSPISGHRSVSWYQQTPGQGLQFLFEYFSETQRNKGNFPGRFSGRQFSNSRSEMNVSTLELGDSALYLCASSLVGIRAGGTEAFFGQGTRLTVV.